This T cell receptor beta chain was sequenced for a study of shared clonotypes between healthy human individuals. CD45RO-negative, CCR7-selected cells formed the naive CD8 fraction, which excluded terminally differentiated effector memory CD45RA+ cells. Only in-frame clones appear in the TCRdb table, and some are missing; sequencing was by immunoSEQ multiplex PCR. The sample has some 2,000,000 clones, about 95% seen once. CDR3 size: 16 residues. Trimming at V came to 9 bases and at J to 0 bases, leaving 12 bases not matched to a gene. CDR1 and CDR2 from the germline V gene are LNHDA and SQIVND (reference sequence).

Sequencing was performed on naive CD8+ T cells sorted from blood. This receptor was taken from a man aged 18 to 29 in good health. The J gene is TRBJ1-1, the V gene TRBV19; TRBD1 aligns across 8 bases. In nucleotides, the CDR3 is TGTGCCAGCAGCAGGGGGCGCGGTGGACTGAACACTGAAGCTTTCTTT. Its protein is CASSRGRGGLNTEAFF.